This T cell receptor beta chain was captured by sequencing in a study of CD8+ T cells in alopecia areata. Extraction and reverse transcription of RNA yielded cDNA as the sequencing template. The protocol was immunoSEQ multiplex PCR, while the TCRdb copy is restricted to in-frame clones and leaves out a portion. Found here are around 200,000 clones, over 60% of them singletons; the top ten hold around 4.3%. Treatment in this sample: oral pan-JAK inhibitor, 5-10 mg twice daily. The CDR3 contains 19 residues. With V trimmed by 5 bases and J by 1 base, 13 bases remained unmatched. Germline V gene sequence: CDR1 SGHAT, CDR2 FQNNGV.

The J gene is TRBJ2-3, the V gene TRBV11-2; TRBD2 aligns across 12 bases. The TCR sequence derives from a human donor with alopecia areata. The source material was CD4+ T cells sorted from blood, sampled at week 4, from a patient treated with tofacitinib. The CDR3 sequence is CASSPRLAGVKVGTDTQYF. The CDR3 nucleotides read TGTGCCAGCAGCCCCCGACTAGCGGGGGTTAAGGTCGGCACAGATACGCAGTATTTT.